This T cell receptor beta chain originates from a study of cytomegalovirus exposure and HLA in healthy donors. In the study overall: T cells numbering about 180 million yielded approximately 120 million unique TCR beta sequences in an earlier analysis. Study-level results: The authors confirmed in vitro that a few CMV-associated chains were specific for CMV antigens.

Use of 60 Vbeta and 13 Jbeta primers characterized the PCR. Sequencing was performed with immunoSEQ multiplex PCR; in TCRdb, only in-frame clones are kept and a portion is missing. The sample comprises 90,000 or so clones, over 75% of which are singletons, and roughly 3.8% rests with the top ten. The trim removed 1 base at V and 0 bases at J, leaving 3 bases unmatched. Looked up from germline, CDR1 is SGHAT and CDR2 is FQNNGV. This CDR3 is 17 amino acids long. Donors had nominal health at sampling but likely had unrecorded immune exposures. Notes on this clone: Its antigen is still unknown.

The source material was PBMCs. This TCR was sampled from a man in his forties or fifties in good health and CMV-seronegative. This rearrangement joins TRBV11-2 to TRBJ1-1, with TRBD1 matching 12 bases. The CDR3 protein is CASSLVGQGAMNTEAFF. The CDR3 DNA follows: TGTGCCAGCAGCTTAGTGGGACAGGGGGCGATGAACACTGAAGCTTTCTTT.